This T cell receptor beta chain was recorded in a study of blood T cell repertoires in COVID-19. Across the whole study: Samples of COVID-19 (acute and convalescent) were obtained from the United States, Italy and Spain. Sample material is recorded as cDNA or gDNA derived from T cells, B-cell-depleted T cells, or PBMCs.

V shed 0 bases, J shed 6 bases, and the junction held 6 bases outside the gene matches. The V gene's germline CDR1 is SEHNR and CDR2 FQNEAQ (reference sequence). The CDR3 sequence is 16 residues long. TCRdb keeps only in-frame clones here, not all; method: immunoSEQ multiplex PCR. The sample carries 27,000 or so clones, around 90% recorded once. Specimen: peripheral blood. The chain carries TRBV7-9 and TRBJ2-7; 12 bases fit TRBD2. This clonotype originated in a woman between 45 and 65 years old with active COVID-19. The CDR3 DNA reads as TGTGCCAGCAGCTTAGCTCTAGCGGGAGGGGAACTCGAGCAGTACTTC. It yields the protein CASSLALAGGELEQYF.